This TCR beta chain was captured by sequencing in a study of cytomegalovirus exposure and HLA in healthy donors. General observations from the study: Across donors, sequencing depth was assumed by presence/absence analyses to be roughly uniform.

This clone was recorded once. What it binds is not known. Trimming took 5 bases from V and 8 from J, leaving 15 bases between them. Germline V gene sequence: CDR1 MNHEY, CDR2 SVGAGI. The CDR3 sequence is 13 residues long. Each donor was nominally healthy when sampled (though unrecorded immune exposures were likely). With 60 Vbeta and 13 Jbeta primers, the PCR was carried out. Some clones are missing from TCRdb's copy, which holds only in-frame ones; the method was immunoSEQ multiplex PCR. Here the sample spans around 200,000 clones, under 70% being singletons. This clonotype was obtained from a man aged 40-55 years in good health and CMV-seropositive. The chain links TRBV6-5 to TRBJ1-2; no reliable D call. Sequencing was performed on PBMCs. CDR3 loop: CASSDQAPRGYTF. The CDR3 nucleotides read TGTGCCAGCAGTGACCAGGCCCCCCGCGGCTACACCTTC.